One and the same sample provided the 29 T cell receptor beta chains below, sequenced in a study of cytomegalovirus exposure and HLA in healthy donors. Produced via immunoSEQ multiplex PCR; TCRdb's table is partial and in-frame only. Among fewer than 200,000 clones listed, approximately 87% were seen once. What was sequenced was PBMCs. All receptors derive from a woman in her thirties in good health and CMV-seronegative.

CDR3 bases: TGCAGCGCGGAGCGGGGTATGGGATACGAGCAGTACTTC. Translated: CSAERGMGYEQYF. V gene TRBV29-1 combines with J gene TRBJ2-7; the match to TRBD2 covers 7 bases. Per germline, CDR1 SQVTM and CDR2 ANQGSEA. CDR3 size: 13 residues. The V and J ends lost 7 bases and 4 bases, in that order; junction bases with no gene match: 10.

The chain carries TRBV11-2 and TRBJ2-5; D is uncertain. Deletions cut 5 bases from V and 3 bases from J, with 10 bases between. CDR3 length equals 13 residues. Germline CDR1 reads SGHAT; CDR2 reads FQNNGV. The CDR3 protein is CASSAQIEETQYF. The CDR3 coding sequence is TGTGCCAGCAGCGCTCAAATAGAAGAGACCCAGTACTTC.

The chain recombines TRBV19 with TRBJ1-2, with a possible D match to TRBD1 (5 bases). V lost 3 bases and J lost 2, with 10 bases in between. Germline values: CDR1 LNHDA, CDR2 SQIVND (reference sequence). The CDR3 spans 14 residues. CDR3 nucleotides: TGTGCCAGTAGTATCGGACATATGAACTATGGCTACACCTTC. It specifies CASSIGHMNYGYTF.

The chain carries TRBV29-1 and TRBJ1-1, with D perhaps matching TRBD1 (6 bases). Trimming removed 3 bases from V and 1 base from J, with 12 bases in between. The CDR3 has 14 residues. Germline lookup yields CDR1 SQVTM and CDR2 ANQGSEA. The CDR3 DNA sequence: TGCAGCGTTGACTGGACAGCCTCGAACACTGAAGCTTTCTTT. This sequence encodes CSVDWTASNTEAFF.

This rearrangement joins TRBV18 to TRBJ1-2; 12 bases are shared with TRBD1. The V and J ends lost 5 bases and 8 bases, in that order; junction bases with no gene match: 9. Germline-derived CDR1 and CDR2 are KGHSH and LQKENI. This CDR3 spans 15 amino acids. Written as DNA, the CDR3 is TGTGCCAGCTCATCTCCGGGACAGGGGGCTAGGGGCTACACCTTC. Protein sequence: CASSSPGQGARGYTF.

V usage is TRBV5-1 and J usage is TRBJ1-1; the D is unclear. CDR1 and CDR2 (germline): SGHRS, YFSETQ. The V and J ends lost 6 bases and 0 bases respectively, with 9 bases between them. The CDR3 sequence is 13 residues long. The CDR3 region is CASTAALNTEAFF. CDR3 nucleotide sequence: TGCGCCAGCACTGCGGCATTGAACACTGAAGCTTTCTTT.

The chain carries TRBV18 and TRBJ2-5; 8 bases agree with TRBD2. CDR3 length equals 21 residues. Per germline, CDR1 KGHSH and CDR2 LQKENI. V shed 8 bases and J 2 bases; nucleotides not matched to a gene: 28. CDR3 sequence: CASTNIPLVGLAGRKQETQYF. CDR3 nucleotides: TGTGCCAGCACCAATATTCCATTAGTGGGATTAGCGGGGAGAAAACAAGAGACCCAGTACTTC. The full variable domain, rest sourced from reference TRBV18 and TRBJ2-5, is NAGVMQNPRHLVRRRGQEARLRCSPMKGHSHVYWYRQLPEEGLKFMVYLQKENIIDESGMPKERFSAEFPKEGPSILRIQQVVRGDSAAYFCASTNIPLVGLAGRKQETQYFGPGTRLLVL.

The chain links TRBV11-2 to TRBJ2-5; a possible D gene is TRBD2 (5 bases). V gave up 5 bases and J gave up 3 bases, with 10 bases separating them. CDR3 length: 13 residues. The germline gives CDR1 SGHAT, CDR2 FQNNGV. CDR3 DNA sequence: TGTGCCAGCAGCCCAGGACTGGAAGAGACCCAGTACTTC. As protein: CASSPGLEETQYF.

The rearrangement uses TRBV9 and TRBJ2-5, with 13 bases that match TRBD2. Germline CDR1 reads SGDLS; CDR2 reads YYNGEE. J gave up 1 base and V 0 bases, and 3 bases lay outside the gene matches. The CDR3 runs to 17 residues. For the CDR3, the DNA is TGTGCCAGCAGCGTAGGACTAGCGGGGGGTATCCAAGAGACCCAGTACTTC. Residues: CASSVGLAGGIQETQYF.

This sequence joins TRBV6-5 and TRBJ2-5, with TRBD1 as a possible D gene (6 bases). The CDR3 is made up of 16 amino acids. Trimming cost V 6 bases and J 5 bases, with 22 bases left between them. CDR1 is MNHEY and CDR2 is SVGAGI in the germline V gene. CDR3 residues: CASSYGAGAGPETQYF. The CDR3 DNA is TGTGCCAGCAGCTACGGAGCAGGGGCCGGCCCGGAGACCCAGTACTTC.

V is TRBV7-6 and J is TRBJ1-1; TRBD1 agrees at 8 bases. The CDR3 loop spans 13 amino acids. Looked up from germline, CDR1 is SGHVS and CDR2 is FNYEAQ. J lost 7 bases, V lost 2 bases, and 3 bases had no gene match. The CDR3 region is CASSLQGASEAFF. CDR3 nucleotides: TGTGCCAGCAGCTTACAGGGGGCGAGTGAAGCTTTCTTT.

DNA for the CDR3: TGTGCCAGCACCCGCTTCGAAGGACAGATGAACACTGAAGCTTTCTTT. Its protein is CASTRFEGQMNTEAFF. V and J are TRBV5-6 and TRBJ1-1; D is perhaps TRBD1 (6 bases). With 6 bases removed from V and 0 bases from J, the gap between germline ends came to 18 bases. The CDR3 is 16 residues long. Germline V lookup: CDR1 SGHDT, CDR2 YYEEEE. Combining the CDR3 with reference TRBV5-6 and TRBJ1-1 gives the whole variable domain DAGVTQSPTHLIKTRGQQVTLRCSPKSGHDTVSWYQQALGQGPQFIFQYYEEEERQRGNFPDRFSGHQFPNYSSELNVNALLLGDSALYLCASTRFEGQMNTEAFFGQGTRLTVV.

The rearrangement uses TRBV27 and TRBJ2-7, with D possibly TRBD1 on 7 matching bases. Germline V gives CDR1 MNHEY, CDR2 SMNVEV (reference sequence). With 3 bases removed from V and 0 bases from J, the gap between germline ends came to 12 bases. The CDR3 contains 15 residues. The CDR3 protein is CASSFRGASSYEQYF. The DNA of the CDR3 is TGTGCCAGCAGTTTCAGGGGGGCGAGCTCCTACGAGCAGTACTTC.

The J gene is TRBJ2-3, the V gene TRBV5-6, with D hard to call. The CDR3 loop spans 15 amino acids. Germline assignment: CDR1 SGHDT and CDR2 YYEEEE. The ends were cut back, 0 bases at V and 3 bases at J, with 11 bases in the middle. The CDR3 is CASSLASPLTDTQYF. Here the CDR3 DNA reads TGTGCCAGCAGCTTGGCGAGCCCCTTGACAGATACGCAGTATTTT.

The chain has TRBV11-2 and TRBJ1-2, with D possibly TRBD1 on 5 matching bases. Trimming removed 2 bases at V and 3 bases at J, with 7 bases between. Per germline, CDR1 SGHAT and CDR2 FQNNGV. CDR3 length: 13 amino acids. In nucleotides, the CDR3 is TGTGCCAGCAGCTTACAGGGTCACTATGGCTACACCTTC. Protein sequence: CASSLQGHYGYTF.

V usage is TRBV13 and J usage is TRBJ2-7, with TRBD2 matching 11 bases. The germline CDR1 and CDR2 sequences are PRHDT and FYEKMQ (reference sequence). After removal of 0 bases from V and 2 bases from J, the junction contained 6 bases not matched to a gene. There are 17 residues in the CDR3. The CDR3 here is CASSLGPLAGDTYEQYF. The CDR3 DNA is TGTGCCAGCAGCTTAGGCCCACTAGCGGGGGATACCTACGAGCAGTACTTC. The full variable domain, rest sourced from reference TRBV13 and TRBJ2-7, is AAGVIQSPRHLIKEKRETATLKCYPIPRHDTVYWYQQGPGQDPQFLISFYEKMQSDKGSIPDRFSAQQFSDYHSELNMSSLELGDSALYFCASSLGPLAGDTYEQYFGPGTRLTVT.

This chain links TRBV5-1 with TRBJ1-1; D unresolved. Per the germline V gene, CDR1 is SGHRS and CDR2 is YFSETQ. This CDR3 spans 16 amino acids. V gave up 3 bases and J gave up 8 bases, with 23 bases separating them. Here the CDR3 reads CASSSVPETPLPEAFF. The CDR3 DNA is TGCGCCAGCAGCTCGGTGCCCGAGACACCCCTACCAGAAGCTTTCTTT.

This clone was seen a single time. The V and J genes are TRBV5-4 and TRBJ1-6, with a possible D match to TRBD1 (5 bases). Germline V gene lookup returns CDR1 SGHNT and CDR2 YYREEE (reference sequence). The CDR3 has 16 residues. The V end was cut by 2 bases, the J end by 7 bases, with 16 bases between. The CDR3: CASSFGGAPRNSPLHF. DNA for the CDR3: TGTGCCAGCAGCTTCGGAGGGGCCCCAAGAAATTCACCCCTCCACTTT.

This sequence joins TRBV10-3 and TRBJ2-1; 11 bases match TRBD2. The CDR3 has 12 amino acids. V dropped 9 bases and J dropped 5; count of bases not matched to a gene: 0. CDR1 is ENHRY and CDR2 is SYGVKD in the germline V gene. This CDR3 reads CAISGGDNEQFF. Here the CDR3 DNA reads TGTGCCATTAGCGGGGGGGACAATGAGCAGTTCTTC.

This chain joins TRBV20-1 and TRBJ1-2; D is ambiguous. Germline CDR1 is DFQATT and CDR2 is SNEGSKA (reference sequence). The length of the CDR3 is 11 residues. Trimming took off 3 bases at V and 4 bases at J, with 6 bases between the two ends. The chain's CDR3 is CSASPSYGYTF. The CDR3 coding sequence is TGCAGTGCTAGTCCCTCCTATGGCTACACCTTC.

The chain carries TRBV4-2 and TRBJ1-2, with unresolved D. Trimming took off 1 base at V and 6 bases at J, with 9 bases between the two ends. This CDR3 has 13 amino acids. From germline, CDR1 is LGHNA and CDR2 YNFKEQ. CDR3 sequence (DNA): TGTGCCAGCAGCCAAGGGGGAGCGAATGGCTACACCTTC. It is translated as CASSQGGANGYTF.

The chain joins TRBV4-1 to TRBJ1-5; no clear D gene. V shed 0 bases and J shed 4 bases, with 13 bases lying between them. The CDR3 length is 16 residues. Germline V gene data show CDR1 as MGHRA and CDR2 as YSYEKL. The CDR3 nucleotides read TGCGCCAGCAGCCAAGAACCAGCAGGTGGAAATCAGCCCCAGCATTTT. Translating gives CASSQEPAGGNQPQHF.

The chain has TRBV27 and TRBJ2-7, with D possibly being TRBD2 (5 bases). CDR3 length equals 14 residues. Germline loops: CDR1 MNHEY, CDR2 SMNVEV (reference sequence). V was clipped by 6 bases and J by 5 bases, with 17 bases between them. The CDR3 bases are TGTGCCAGCAGCCTTGAGGAGGCCCCTAACGAGCAGTACTTC. It specifies CASSLEEAPNEQYF.

The sample holds a few counts of this clone. The chain's CDR3 is CASSSSSYEQYF. CDR3 DNA: TGTGCCAGCAGCTCCAGCTCCTACGAGCAGTACTTC. The chain recombines TRBV7-6 with TRBJ2-7, with D unresolved. V was pared by 4 bases and J by 0 bases, with 4 bases between. Germline assignment: CDR1 SGHVS and CDR2 FNYEAQ. The CDR3 totals 12 residues.

The CDR3 bases are TGCGCCACCACCTCCGCTGGGACTAGCGGGGGGTATGAGCAGTTCTTC. Translating it yields CATTSAGTSGGYEQFF. The chain carries TRBV5-1 and TRBJ2-1; 15 nucleotides agree with TRBD2. The V segment lost 9 bases and the J segment 8 bases; nucleotides outside the gene matches: 12. Germline CDR1 is SGHRS and CDR2 is YFSETQ. The CDR3 covers 16 residues.

This chain joins TRBV10-3 and TRBJ2-1; possibly TRBD2 for D (7 bases). Germline V gene lookup returns CDR1 ENHRY and CDR2 SYGVKD. The V end lost 8 bases, the J end lost 0 bases, and 14 bases lay between the germline ends. This CDR3 has 15 residues. The DNA for the CDR3 is TGTGCCATCGATGGCGGGGGCCTCTCCTACAATGAGCAGTTCTTC. Its protein product is CAIDGGGLSYNEQFF.

This rearrangement joins TRBV4-3 to TRBJ2-3; 8 nucleotides line up with TRBD2. Germline assignment: CDR1 LGHNA and CDR2 YSLEER. The CDR3 is made up of 15 amino acids. Unmatched junction bases numbered 3, after V lost 2 bases and J lost 2 bases. CDR3 in DNA: TGCGCCAGCAGCCAAACTAGCGGTGACACAGATACGCAGTATTTT. Its protein product is CASSQTSGDTDTQYF.

As DNA, the CDR3 is TGTGCCAGCAGTTCTAAACTAGCGCTGAGCTCCTACGAGCAGTACTTC. Amino acids: CASSSKLALSSYEQYF. The chain recombines TRBV27 with TRBJ2-7, with 7 bases identical to TRBD2. The ends lost 4 bases at V and 0 bases at J; junction bases unmatched: 9. Germline CDR1 reads MNHEY; CDR2 reads SMNVEV (reference sequence). The CDR3 has 16 residues.

The CDR3 loop is CASSIVKIGQSSYNEQFF. CDR3 nucleotide sequence: TGTGCCAGTAGTATAGTTAAGATAGGACAGAGCTCCTACAATGAGCAGTTCTTC. The V gene is TRBV19, the J gene TRBJ2-1; perhaps TRBD1 as D (6 bases). The CDR3 spans 18 residues. Per germline, CDR1 LNHDA and CDR2 SQIVND (reference sequence). Trimming took 1 base from V and 0 from J, leaving 16 bases between them.